The clone carrying this T cell receptor (beta chain) was counted only a few times. Its specificity is unknown. This specimen comes from a study of T cell repertoires in cytomegalovirus infection. Study overall: A matching HLA type, together with CMV infection, was signaled by public TCR beta signatures.

TCRdb ran MiXCR on the reads and lists one entry per CDR3 protein. There are about 530,000 distinct CDR3 sequences in the sample; about 30% occur only once, and approximately 13% lies in the top ten. Germline CDR1 SNHLY, CDR2 FYNNEI. Deletions cut 6 bases from V and 3 bases from J, with 18 bases between. CDR3 length: 16 amino acids. Findings of the study overall: It was HLA-C-restricted CMV-specific TCR beta clonotypes that dominated the response ex vivo. The cumulative frequency of public TCR beta families identified carriers of CMV plus the relevant HLA.

The chain joins TRBV2 to TRBJ1-5; TRBD1 is a possible D gene (5 bases). The specimen sequenced was PBMCs. This receptor was taken from a human donor in good health (CMV status not recorded). Some clones in this sample may be carry-over from other donors' samples. CDR3 nucleotide sequence: TGTGCCAGCAGACATCAGGGCGGTGGGAACAATCAGCCCCAGCATTTT. Its protein product is CASRHQGGGNNQPQHF.